This T cell receptor (beta chain) stems from a study of T cell responses to AZD1222 COVID-19 vaccine (dated by TCRdb to about 2021). Describing the broader study: AZD1222 recipients whose second dose came at about 4 weeks and those whose second dose came at about 12 weeks were combined into one group, since spike-specific TCR depth and breadth did not differ between the two schedules. A total of about 230 trial participants underwent TCR sequencing, of whom 207 received two doses of AZD1222 and 26 received two doses of the MenACWY control vaccine. Trial participants were enrolled by age into 18-55, 56-69 and 70-plus year subgroups, with 148, 28 and 57 TCR-sequenced participants respectively.

In the paper's terms, the time point label means: baseline before first vaccination. Vaccinee samples were obtained from the UK trials COV001 and COV002, which included a single-blind randomized controlled phase 2/3 trial of AZD1222 (ChAdOx1 nCoV-19) in healthy adults. For TCRbeta chain sequencing, PBMC samples were collected from trial participants at day 0 and at day 28 after the second dose. Trimming leaves V shorter by 6 bases and J shorter by 3 bases, with the junction holding 7 bases beyond the gene matches. CDR1 and CDR2 (ENHRY, SYGVKD) derive from the germline V gene. Spanning cysteine to phenylalanine, the CDR3 consists of 14 amino acids. Of all the DNA, just the CDR3 is kept, 42 bases in frame from base 1. Turning to this clone: It lacks a known antigen. There are no base qualities to consult, and no much larger clone falls within one base.

Points the paper makes about the study in general: A significant rise in spike-specific TCR breadth and depth was observed after two AZD1222 doses relative to day 0 and relative to MenACWY recipients. Reportedly, almost half of the unique spike-specific TCRs recognized epitopes lying outside the regions that are mutated in the B.1.351 and B.1.1.7 variants. CD4 TCRs associated with the vaccine covered the entire spike protein, and the dominant responses were in regions 160-218 and 743-854. Because no day 14 peak-response samples were available, the repertoires could be characterized only after the peak T cell response. The 56-69-year group was small, and its depth increase did not reach significance, likely because of low power. Conclusions about previously exposed vaccinees are limited because only a handful of AZD1222 recipients were SARS-CoV-2 seropositive at baseline. Participants were mostly white British, with more females than males. The authors suggested clonal diversity may have been underestimated.

The CDR3 regions of human TCRbeta chains were subjected to immunosequencing. Processing in the source paper ran as follows. TCRs in the repertoires were matched against a reference library of SARS-CoV-2-specific TCRs that had been generated with the MIRA antigen-specificity platform. Breadth was defined as the fraction of unique TCRs that were SARS-CoV-2-associated, and depth was defined as the fraction of total T cells that were SARS-CoV-2-associated. Using the MIRA data, each spike-specific TCR was assigned both to the spike region to which the TCR was reactive and to a CD4 or CD8 class. Log10-transformed breadth and depth values were compared by one-way ANOVA with Sidak's multiple comparisons tests. This immuneACCESS table, as held by TCRdb, lists in-frame sequences with V and J called but not all clones. Of the missing ones, under half trace to an unresolved V gene in checked studies; the others have no known cause. D and trimming were read from the DNA, whereas the V and J calls and clone size are those reported in that table. The sample table shows some 120,000 clones, and approximately 88% are seen once. Less than 6% of the sample is held by the ten biggest clonotypes.

Here the chain combines TRBV10-3 and TRBJ1-1, with TRBD1 matching 7 junction bases. The receptor was isolated from an adult in good health. The source was peripheral blood, collected on day 0 of AZD1222 vaccination. Read as DNA, the sequence is TGTGCCATCAGGGGGACAGCAGGAGACACTGAAGCTTTCTTT. This encodes CAIRGTAGDTEAFF.